This note documents a single T cell receptor beta chain sequence. Its antigen is not known. The data belong to a study of cytomegalovirus exposure and HLA in healthy donors. Study outcomes and limitations: The authors assumed roughly uniform sequencing depth across donors for presence/absence analyses. The study found most TCR sequences rare, yet found some public TCRs in many donors. A later analysis found common viral pathogens apparently linked to several of the most significant clusters.

Germline loops: CDR1 KGHSH, CDR2 LQKENI. V was trimmed by 2 bases and J by 0 bases, leaving 10 bases between them. This CDR3 contains 15 residues. The PCR made use of 60 Vbeta and 13 Jbeta primers. Profiled with immunoSEQ multiplex PCR; TCRdb holds only in-frame clones, not every one. The sample has fewer than 350,000 clones, roughly 89% seen once. The chain carries TRBV18 and TRBJ1-1; D might be TRBD1 (5 bases). Input material: PBMCs. The TCR sequence derives from a young woman in good health and CMV-seronegative. The chain's CDR3 is CASSPGADMNTEAFF. The CDR3 DNA sequence: TGTGCCAGCTCACCAGGGGCGGACATGAACACTGAAGCTTTCTTT.